This T cell receptor beta chain was sequenced for a study of PD-1 blockade in classical Hodgkin lymphoma. Notes on the study in general: A significant rise in TCR diversity by C4D1 was seen for CD4+ but not CD8+ cells.

Documented time point: cycle 4 day 1 (C4D1), after five to seven weeks of nivolumab. Each of the patients experienced relapse following autologous stem cell transplantation, and their brentuximab vedotin exposure differed. Magnetic depletion of non-target cells from thawed PBMCs yielded purified CD8+ T cells. Reported best responses ranged across complete response, partial response or progressive disease. Method: immunoSEQ multiplex PCR; TCRdb's copy keeps in-frame clones and lacks some. Of 2,500 to 3,500 clones in the sample, approximately 70% were seen once. About this clone: As yet, its antigen is unknown.

CDR1 and CDR2 (germline): SGHNT, YYREEE (reference sequence). V lost 7 bases, J lost 4 bases, and 20 bases lay in between. The length of the CDR3 is 15 residues. This TCR was sampled from a human donor with classical Hodgkin lymphoma. The source was CD8+ T cells from blood, collected before the fourth cycle of nivolumab. This chain links TRBV5-4 with TRBJ1-2, with D hard to call. In DNA, the CDR3 is TGTGCCAGCCGACAACTACCAGGAAAGACCTATGGCTACACCTTC. Translated, it gives CASRQLPGKTYGYTF.